Following are 30 T cell receptor beta chains from one sample sequenced in a study of blood T cell repertoires in COVID-19. Repertoires were generated with immunoSEQ multiplex PCR, while TCRdb's copy carries only in-frame clones and drops some. The sample carries hundreds of thousands of clones, about 90% recorded once. Input material: peripheral blood. These TCRs come from a woman aged 25 to 39 who had recovered from COVID-19.

The J gene is TRBJ2-3, the V gene TRBV18, with TRBD2 matching over 9 bases. Germline lookup yields CDR1 KGHSH and CDR2 LQKENI. The CDR3 is made up of 16 amino acids. After removal of 5 bases from V and 1 base from J, the junction contained 7 bases not matched to a gene. The CDR3 here is CASSSTASGGTDTQYF. The CDR3 nucleotides read TGTGCCAGCTCATCAACGGCTAGCGGGGGCACAGATACGCAGTATTTT.

This sequence joins TRBV4-1 and TRBJ2-2; 10 bases line up with TRBD2. This CDR3 is built from 18 residues. Germline CDR1 is MGHRA and CDR2 is YSYEKL. Germline trimming cut 1 base from V and 7 bases from J; bases unmatched to any gene: 12. The CDR3 DNA follows: TGCGCCAGCAGCCAAGTTCGATCGGGGACTAGCGACAGCGGGGAGCTGTTTTTT. Its protein is CASSQVRSGTSDSGELFF.

The chain couples TRBV6-1 to TRBJ2-1, with a weak D call TRBD1 (6 bases). The CDR3 extends over 15 amino acids. Germline values: CDR1 MNHNS, CDR2 SASEGT. The ends were cut back, 2 bases at V and 8 bases at J, with 16 bases in the middle. The CDR3: CASSERGWLGYEQFF. The CDR3 DNA is TGTGCCAGCAGTGAAAGGGGGTGGCTAGGCTATGAGCAGTTCTTC.

A few counts support this clone. J is TRBJ2-4 and V is TRBV7-9; TRBD2 agrees at 7 bases. Germline trimming cut 4 bases from V and 8 bases from J; bases unmatched to any gene: 11. The CDR3 is 15 amino acids. Germline V gene data show CDR1 as SEHNR and CDR2 as FQNEAQ (reference sequence). This CDR3 is CASSSPLGTKDIQYF. The CDR3 DNA sequence: TGTGCCAGCAGCTCGCCCCTGGGGACTAAGGACATTCAGTACTTC.

This rearrangement joins TRBV23-1 to TRBJ1-1, with 7 bases lining up with TRBD1. TRBV23-1 is annotated as an ORF whose role is uncertain. The length of the CDR3 is 15 residues. J gave up 4 bases and V 0 bases, and 5 bases lay outside the gene matches. The CDR3 DNA follows: TGCGCCAGCAGTCAATCGAGGGGGCAGGGCACTGAAGCTTTCTTT. This gives the protein CASSQSRGQGTEAFF.

This chain connects TRBV27 to TRBJ2-1; 7 bases are shared with TRBD2. The CDR3 spans 15 residues. V gave up 2 bases and J gave up 3 bases; unmatched junction bases: 4. Germline V gene lookup returns CDR1 MNHEY and CDR2 SMNVEV (reference sequence). The CDR3 spells CASSLGASGYNEQFF. The CDR3 DNA reads TGTGCCAGCAGTTTAGGCGCTAGCGGCTACAATGAGCAGTTCTTC.

The V and J genes are TRBV11-2 and TRBJ1-2; TRBD1 matches 11 bases. CDR1 is SGHAT and CDR2 is FQNNGV in the germline V gene. The CDR3 runs 15 residues. J gave up 7 bases and V 1 base, and 5 bases lay outside the gene matches. CDR3: CASSLGTGGSFGYTF. For the CDR3, the DNA is TGTGCCAGCAGCTTAGGGACAGGGGGCTCCTTTGGCTACACCTTC.

This clone was recorded only once. The chain combines TRBV7-2 with TRBJ1-5; maybe TRBD1 (5 bases). Germline CDR1 reads SGHTA; CDR2 reads FQGNSA. Trimming stripped 2 bases from V and 7 bases from J, with 12 bases between. The CDR3 runs to 14 residues. The CDR3: CASSLRGVTQPQHF. The CDR3, as DNA: TGTGCCAGCAGCTTAAGGGGCGTGACCCAGCCCCAGCATTTT.

The V gene is TRBV5-1, the J gene TRBJ1-1; D is unresolved. V was shortened by 1 base and J by 2 bases, with 9 bases between the two germline ends. Germline CDR1 SGHRS, CDR2 YFSETQ. This CDR3 is 14 amino acids long. For the CDR3, the DNA is TGCGCCAGCAGCTTGAACAGCCCTAACACTGAAGCTTTCTTT. It yields the protein CASSLNSPNTEAFF.

V gene TRBV28 combines with J gene TRBJ1-5; maybe TRBD1 (6 bases). Germline CDR1 MDHEN, CDR2 SYDVKM. V gave up 6 bases and J gave up 4 bases, with 13 bases separating them. The CDR3 is 14 amino acids. CDR3 protein: CASRTTGGNQPQHF. CDR3 DNA sequence: TGTGCCAGCAGGACGACAGGCGGGAATCAGCCCCAGCATTTT.

The V call is TRBV27, the J call TRBJ1-3, with D unresolved. This CDR3 region has 14 residues. Trimming removed 5 bases from V and 4 bases from J, with 12 bases in between. Germline V gene data show CDR1 as MNHEY and CDR2 as SMNVEV (reference sequence). The CDR3: CASSQRSSGNTIYF. Written as DNA, the CDR3 is TGTGCCAGCAGTCAGAGAAGTAGCGGAAACACCATATATTTT.

This rearrangement joins TRBV28 to TRBJ2-2; tentatively, D is TRBD2 (5 bases). Germline lookup yields CDR1 MDHEN and CDR2 SYDVKM. This CDR3 contains 12 residues. V lost 7 bases, J lost 5 bases, and 8 bases lay in between. The DNA of the CDR3 is TGTGCCAGCATGAGGGTTACCGGGGAGCTGTTTTTT. Its protein product is CASMRVTGELFF.

In its sample, this clone was seen once. The CDR3 is CATSPRETSYGYTF. The CDR3 coding sequence is TGTGCCACCAGCCCGAGGGAGACTAGCTATGGCTACACCTTC. The chain couples TRBV24-1 to TRBJ1-2, with no clear D. The V gene's germline CDR1 is KGHDR and CDR2 SFDVKD. The CDR3 has 14 residues. With 7 bases removed from V and 4 bases from J, the gap between germline ends came to 15 bases.

V gene TRBV19 combines with J gene TRBJ2-1, with D possibly TRBD2 on 5 matching bases. Germline-derived CDR1 and CDR2 are LNHDA and SQIVND (reference sequence). The CDR3 consists of 13 residues. V lost 5 bases to trimming and J lost 7 bases, with 12 bases between them. CDR3 coding DNA: TGTGCCAGTAGTGTTGGATGGGAGAATGAGCAGTTCTTC. Its protein product is CASSVGWENEQFF. The whole variable domain, remainder taken from reference TRBV19 and TRBJ2-1, is DGGITQSPKYLFRKEGQNVTLSCEQNLNHDAMYWYRQDPGQGLRLIYYSQIVNDFQKGDIAEGYSVSREKKESFPLTVTSAQKNPTAFYLCASSVGWENEQFFGPGTRLTVL.

The rearrangement uses TRBV23-1 and TRBJ2-7; the D is unclear. TRBV23-1 belongs to the ORF category, with a function that is uncertain. V lost 5 bases, J lost 5 bases, and 10 bases lay in between. This CDR3 is 12 amino acids long. As DNA, the CDR3 is TGCGCCAGCAGTGGCAGAACCGACGAGCAGTACTTC. Translated: CASSGRTDEQYF.

This rearrangement joins TRBV27 to TRBJ2-7; 15 positions match TRBD2. The junction had 6 bases not matched to a gene; V was cut back by 4 bases and J by 5 bases. The CDR3 spans 16 residues. The germline V gene has CDR1 MNHEY and CDR2 SMNVEV (reference sequence). In nucleotides, the CDR3 is TGTGCCAGCAGTTCTCGGACTAGCGGGAGGGCCGACGAGCAGTACTTC. This sequence encodes CASSSRTSGRADEQYF.

The sample holds one count of this clone. This chain connects TRBV14 to TRBJ2-3; TRBD2 agrees at 10 bases. The V gene's germline CDR1 is SGHDN and CDR2 FVKESK. The CDR3 extends over 19 amino acids. V shed 3 bases and J 7 bases; nucleotides not matched to a gene: 19. The CDR3 region is CASSHSTGGTSGRVYTQYF. CDR3 DNA sequence: TGTGCCAGCAGCCATTCAACCGGAGGGACGAGCGGGAGGGTGTATACGCAGTATTTT. Drawing the rest from reference TRBV14 and TRBJ2-3, the complete variable domain is EAGVTQFPSHSVIEKGQTVTLRCDPISGHDNLYWYRRVMGKEIKFLLHFVKESKQDESGMPNNRFLAERTGGTYSTLKVQPAELEDSGVYFCASSHSTGGTSGRVYTQYFGPGTRLTVL.

This chain uses TRBV2 with TRBJ2-3; no reliable D call. CDR1 is SNHLY, CDR2 FYNNEI, per germline. Trimming took off 8 bases at V and 0 bases at J, with 6 bases between the two ends. The CDR3 covers 12 residues. The CDR3 DNA follows: TGTGCCAGCCTCCGGAGCACAGATACGCAGTATTTT. Translated, it gives CASLRSTDTQYF.

The V call is TRBV30, the J call TRBJ1-3; no definite D call. The CDR3 runs to 13 residues. Per germline, CDR1 GTSNPN and CDR2 SVGIG (reference sequence). V lost 2 bases and J 4 bases, leaving 9 bases between the germline ends. CDR3 DNA: TGTGCCTGGAGTTGGAGTTACGGAAACACCATATATTTT. Residues: CAWSWSYGNTIYF.

V is TRBV7-2 and J is TRBJ1-5, with 8 bases matching TRBD1. This CDR3 has 15 amino acids. V was clipped by 5 bases and J by 3 bases; unmatched bases: 6. In germline, CDR1 is SGHTA, CDR2 FQGNSA. CDR3 in DNA: TGTGCCAGCAGCCTAGACAGGGGTTACAATCAGCCCCAGCATTTT. As protein: CASSLDRGYNQPQHF.

The rearrangement uses TRBV11-2 and TRBJ2-1; D not certain. The germline V and J ends were trimmed by 2 bases and 7 bases, with 6 bases remaining between them. Germline loops: CDR1 SGHAT, CDR2 FQNNGV. CDR3 size: 12 residues. The CDR3 sequence: CASSLTGNEQFF. CDR3 bases: TGTGCCAGCAGCTTAACCGGGAATGAGCAGTTCTTC.

The CDR3 DNA is TGTGCCAGCAGCGTTAGGACATCACTGAGGGGAAACACCATATATTTT. Translated, it gives CASSVRTSLRGNTIYF. This rearrangement joins TRBV9 to TRBJ1-3; possibly TRBD1 for D (5 bases). Trimming stripped 2 bases from V and 4 bases from J, with 16 bases between. The CDR3 is 16 residues long. Germline CDR1 and CDR2: SGDLS and YYNGEE.

The chain uses TRBV30 and TRBJ2-7; TRBD2 is a possible D gene (5 bases). Trimming shortened V by 1 base and J by 5 bases, and 12 bases separated the two germline ends. The CDR3 spans 13 residues. Germline values: CDR1 GTSNPN, CDR2 SVGIG (reference sequence). The CDR3, as DNA: TGTGCCTGGAGTGGTCACCGGGATAACGAGCAGTACTTC. Its protein is CAWSGHRDNEQYF.

Remarks on this clone: Being one base from a much bigger clone, this may be a read error. The chain has TRBV6-5 and TRBJ2-3; the D gene is possibly TRBD2 (6 bases). The CDR3 is 13 amino acids. V was shortened by 9 bases and J by 0 bases, with 10 bases between the two germline ends. Per the germline V gene, CDR1 is MNHEY and CDR2 is SVGAGI. CDR3 nucleotide sequence: TGTGCCAGTAAGGGGACTAGCACAGATACGCAGTATTTT. Translation: CASKGTSTDTQYF.

The gene calls are TRBV4-3 and TRBJ1-5, with TRBD1 as a possible D gene (5 bases). This CDR3 is 17 amino acids long. Trimming took off 1 base at V and 2 bases at J, with 15 bases between the two ends. CDR1 and CDR2 (germline): LGHNA, YSLEER. Here the CDR3 DNA reads TGCGCCAGCAGCCAAGGTCGGGGGACGAGTGGCAATCAGCCCCAGCATTTT. Protein sequence: CASSQGRGTSGNQPQHF.

For this clone: The sample contains more than one DNA sequence encoding this CDR3. The genes are TRBV9 and TRBJ2-1; TRBD2 matches 11 bases. Germline V CDR1 and CDR2: SGDLS, YYNGEE. The CDR3 is 15 residues long. V was pared by 0 bases and J by 4 bases, with 0 bases of the junction left unmatched. The CDR3 sequence: CASSVGTSGYNEQFF. The CDR3 DNA reads as TGTGCCAGCAGCGTAGGGACTAGCGGGTACAATGAGCAGTTCTTC.

This sequence joins TRBV11-2 and TRBJ1-5; D remains unclear. The CDR3 length is 12 residues. Germline values: CDR1 SGHAT, CDR2 FQNNGV. Trimming took 4 bases from V and 6 from J, leaving 7 bases between them. CDR3 region: CASSSLSQPQHF. CDR3 DNA: TGTGCCAGCAGCTCTCTCTCTCAGCCCCAGCATTTT.

This rearrangement joins TRBV28 to TRBJ2-2; 14 nucleotides agree with TRBD2. This CDR3 comprises 22 residues. With 1 base clipped from V and 0 bases from J, the junction kept 13 bases outside the gene matches. Germline V lookup: CDR1 MDHEN, CDR2 SYDVKM. CDR3 region: CASSLFSGLAGEKGPNTGELFF. The CDR3 DNA sequence: TGTGCCAGCAGTTTATTCTCGGGACTAGCGGGAGAAAAGGGCCCGAACACCGGGGAGCTGTTTTTT.

V and J are TRBV3-1 (or the pseudogene TRBV3-2) and TRBJ1-5; D unresolved. CDR3 length: 15 residues. The germline gives CDR1 LGHDT, CDR2 YNNKEL (reference sequence). Trimming took 0 bases from V and 9 from J, leaving 15 bases between them. CDR3 protein: CASSQDSRSGAPQHF. CDR3 nucleotide sequence: TGTGCCAGCAGCCAAGATTCCAGAAGCGGAGCGCCCCAGCATTTT.

In its sample, this clone was seen a few times. The gene calls are TRBV14 and TRBJ1-1, with a possible D match to TRBD1 (5 bases). This CDR3 has 12 amino acids. V was clipped by 2 bases and J by 7 bases, with 8 bases between them. Germline CDR1 is SGHDN and CDR2 is FVKESK. The CDR3 DNA reads TGTGCCAGCAGCCAAAAAACAGGTGAAGCTTTCTTT. Translating gives CASSQKTGEAFF.